The clone carrying this TCR beta chain was detected a few times. Its matching antigen is unknown. In TCRdb, the multiplex PCR reads were re-called with MiXCR into one record per CDR3 protein. The table shows about 230,000 distinct CDR3 sequences, with about 30% occurring only once. Samples came from axillary lymph nodes draining the breast cancer. CDR3 length equals 15 residues. Germline CDR1 is SNHLY and CDR2 is FYNNEI. V was clipped by 6 bases and J by 0 bases; unmatched bases: 4. The data were taken from a study of breast tumors, draining lymph nodes, adjacent tissues. Findings of the study overall: Compared with lymph nodes, tumors were less diverse; compared with nontumor tissue, more. Most tumor T cells seemingly derive from lymph node, then expand in tumor.

Input material: axillary lymph node tissue. This rearrangement joins TRBV2 to TRBJ2-7; 11 bases agree with TRBD2. The clonotype comes from a female donor with breast cancer. Some clones in this sample may be carry-over from other donors' samples. In nucleotides, the CDR3 is TGTGCCAGCAGAAAAACTAGCGGGAGCTCCTACGAGCAGTACTTC. It is translated as CASRKTSGSSYEQYF.